This T cell receptor (beta chain) appears in the sequencing data of a study of blood T cells in healthy people across ages. This clonotype is a singleton in its sample. J gave up 9 bases and V 6 bases, and 8 bases lay outside the gene matches. This CDR3 region has 14 residues. Germline V lookup: CDR1 DFQATT, CDR2 SNEGSKA (reference sequence). With a J-beta primer mix and a sample-barcoded 5' primer, a second PCR ran roughly 6 to 11 cycles. TCRdb analysed the 5' RACE reads with MiXCR anew, one entry per CDR3 protein. The sample yields 450,000 to 650,000 distinct CDR3 sequences, around 24% seen once. These same records also appear under a second study, on T cells of mothers and their children.

This chain links TRBV20-1 with TRBJ1-6; TRBD1 agrees at 10 bases. This clonotype originated in a boy aged 5-17 years in good health. Sequencing input: blood. The CDR3 region has the DNA TGCAGTGCCCCCGGGACAGGGGATAGTTCACCCCTCCACTTT. Translation: CSAPGTGDSSPLHF.